A single TCR beta chain is shown here with its context. The sample, 9 to 10 milliliters of peripheral blood, was drawn from each donor. This sample stems from a study of blood T cells in healthy people across ages. The CDR3 has 15 amino acids. The V gene's germline CDR1 is LGHNA and CDR2 YSLEER. The V and J ends lost 0 bases and 4 bases respectively, with 10 bases between them. Using a J-beta primer mix together with a sample-barcoded 5' primer, a second PCR was run for roughly 7 to 11 cycles. With 12 random nucleotides, a template-switch adaptor tagged each individual cDNA molecule. TCRdb called the 5' RACE reads again in MiXCR, with one record for every CDR3 protein. The data contain roughly 800,000 distinct CDR3 sequences, roughly 64% of them singletons.

The sequencing input was blood. The chain links TRBV4-3 to TRBJ2-4, with D unclear. This receptor was obtained from a man between 25 and 39 years old in good health. This CDR3 is CASSQDRGSKNIQYF. CDR3 nucleotides: TGCGCCAGCAGCCAAGATCGAGGCAGTAAAAACATTCAGTACTTC.